This T cell receptor (beta chain) was captured in a study of blood T cell repertoires in COVID-19. As for the study in general: Material from acute and convalescent COVID-19 was sourced from the United States, Italy and Spain.

The V and J ends lost 0 bases and 4 bases respectively, with 12 bases between them. The CDR3 has 16 amino acids. Germline CDR1 is SGHAT and CDR2 is FQNNGV. Method: immunoSEQ multiplex PCR; TCRdb's copy keeps in-frame clones and lacks some. Of some 300,000 clones listed, around nine tenths are singletons. Participants had their cohort set by participant-reported clinical history. The sample was PBMCs or T cells enriched from blood (not recorded which). The gene calls are TRBV11-2 and TRBJ2-2; no firm D call. The TCR comes from a woman between 45 and 60 years old who had been exposed to COVID-19. CDR3 loop: CASSLDSPGVTGELFF. The DNA of the CDR3 is TGTGCCAGCAGCTTAGATTCTCCGGGTGTCACCGGGGAGCTGTTTTTT.